The 23 T cell receptor beta chains below come from one sample, sequenced in a study of shared clonotypes between healthy human individuals. Profiled with immunoSEQ multiplex PCR; TCRdb holds only in-frame clones, not every one. The sample records about 680,000 clones, 92% being singletons. Naivety among CD8 cells was defined by CD45RO negativity and positive CCR7 selection, thereby excluding terminally differentiated effector memory CD45RA+ cells. Sequenced input: naive CD8+ T cells sorted from blood. The receptors derive from a man aged 30 to 39 in good health.

The chain recombines TRBV28 with TRBJ2-4; no reliable D call. Per the germline V gene, CDR1 is MDHEN and CDR2 is SYDVKM. This CDR3 region has 17 residues. Trimming shortened V by 6 bases and J by 0 bases, and 18 bases separated the two germline ends. In DNA, the CDR3 is TGTGCCAGCAGCAATCAACTGGCAGCCTTAGCCAAAAACATTCAGTACTTC. Translating it yields CASSNQLAALAKNIQYF.

The chain joins TRBV5-1 to TRBJ2-5; D remains ambiguous. This CDR3 has 13 amino acids. Germline V lookup: CDR1 SGHRS, CDR2 YFSETQ. V was clipped by 5 bases and J by 2 bases, with 10 bases between them. CDR3 sequence: CASRANTQETQYF. The CDR3 DNA follows: TGCGCCAGCAGGGCCAACACGCAAGAGACCCAGTACTTC.

This chain connects TRBV9 to TRBJ2-1; 15 bases align to TRBD2. This CDR3 has 20 amino acids. Trimming took 6 bases from V and 0 from J; bases not matched to a gene: 13. Germline V CDR1 and CDR2: SGDLS, YYNGEE. CDR3 sequence reads: CASNDPGLAGGEGSYNEQFF. CDR3 coding DNA: TGTGCCAGCAACGACCCCGGACTAGCGGGAGGGGAAGGCTCCTACAATGAGCAGTTCTTC. Supplemented by reference TRBV9 and TRBJ2-1, the full variable domain reads DSGVTQTPKHLITATGQRVTLRCSPRSGDLSVYWYQQSLDQGLQFLIQYYNGEERAKGNILERFSAQQFPDLHSELNLSSLELGDSALYFCASNDPGLAGGEGSYNEQFFGPGTRLTVL.

The rearrangement links TRBV5-6 to TRBJ2-7, with 7 bases lining up with TRBD1. Looked up from germline, CDR1 is SGHDT and CDR2 is YYEEEE. J gave up 1 base and V 4 bases, and 17 bases lay outside the gene matches. The CDR3 is 18 residues long. The CDR3 spells CASSTIDTDRVRSYEQYF. CDR3 sequence (DNA): TGTGCCAGCAGCACAATCGATACTGACAGGGTAAGATCCTACGAGCAGTACTTC.

This chain joins TRBV7-8 and TRBJ1-1; D is possibly TRBD1 (6 bases). The germline V gene has CDR1 SGHVS and CDR2 FQNEAQ. V was pared by 5 bases and J by 10 bases, with 20 bases between. The length of the CDR3 is 14 residues. CDR3 residues: CASSREQGTTGAFF. In DNA, the CDR3 is TGTGCCAGCAGCCGAGAACAGGGAACCACAGGAGCTTTCTTT.

The chain is built from TRBV19 and TRBJ2-7; a weak D match, TRBD1 (6 bases). The CDR3 totals 13 residues. Germline values: CDR1 LNHDA, CDR2 SQIVND (reference sequence). With 5 bases removed from V and 6 bases from J, the gap between germline ends came to 14 bases. CDR3 sequence (DNA): TGTGCCAGTAGTCCTGGACAGAAACGCGAGCAGTACTTC. Translated: CASSPGQKREQYF.

This chain joins TRBV11-2 and TRBJ2-7; D is uncertain. CDR1 and CDR2 from the germline V gene are SGHAT and FQNNGV. This CDR3 region has 14 residues. Trimming left V 1 base short and J 5 bases short, with 12 bases between. CDR3 nucleotide sequence: TGTGCCAGCAGCTTAGCAGCCGGGCTCAACGAGCAGTACTTC. It codes for CASSLAAGLNEQYF.

The chain uses TRBV28 and TRBJ1-1; the D gene is possibly TRBD1 (6 bases). The CDR3 spans 13 residues. V lost 4 bases and J lost 2, with 8 bases in between. The V gene's germline CDR1 is MDHEN and CDR2 SYDVKM. CDR3 bases: TGTGCCAGCAGTTGGACAGCCAACACTGAAGCTTTCTTT. Amino acid sequence: CASSWTANTEAFF.

Details on this clone: The identical CDR3 is also encoded by other nucleotide sequences in the sample. The rearrangement links TRBV5-4 to TRBJ2-1; TRBD2 aligns across 10 bases. CDR3 length equals 17 residues. Germline V lookup: CDR1 SGHNT, CDR2 YYREEE (reference sequence). Unmatched junction bases numbered 3, after V lost 0 bases and J lost 0 bases. CDR3 coding DNA: TGTGCCAGCAGCTTGGGTCCTAGCGGGAGCTCCTACAATGAGCAGTTCTTC. This translates into CASSLGPSGSSYNEQFF.

The V gene is TRBV11-2, the J gene TRBJ1-2, with a possible D match to TRBD1 (6 bases). CDR1 is SGHAT and CDR2 is FQNNGV in the germline V gene. V was cut by 4 bases and J by 8 bases, with 8 bases left in between. The CDR3 covers 11 residues. The CDR3 bases are TGTGCCAGCAGCTACAGGGACGGCTACACCTTC. Its protein product is CASSYRDGYTF. The full variable domain, completed using reference TRBV11-2 and TRBJ1-2, is EAGVAQSPRYKIIEKRQSVAFWCNPISGHATLYWYQQILGQGPKLLIQFQNNGVVDDSQLPKDRFSAERLKGVDSTLKIQPAKLEDSAVYLCASSYRDGYTFGSGTRLTVV.

This chain links TRBV30 with TRBJ2-5; the D is unclear. Germline lookup yields CDR1 GTSNPN and CDR2 SVGIG (reference sequence). V was shortened by 4 bases and J by 4 bases, with 10 bases between the two germline ends. The CDR3 covers 12 residues. CDR3 in DNA: TGTGCCTGGACCGGAGTAGCAGAGACCCAGTACTTC. Residues: CAWTGVAETQYF. Supplemented by reference TRBV30 and TRBJ2-5, the full variable domain reads SQTIHQWPATLVQPVGSPLSLECTVEGTSNPNLYWYRQAAGRGLQLLFYSVGIGQISSEVPQNLSASRPQDRQFILSSKKLLLSDSGFYLCAWTGVAETQYFGPGTRLLVL.

This rearrangement joins TRBV7-9 to TRBJ2-3, with 11 bases aligning to TRBD2. The CDR3 extends over 16 amino acids. V lost 5 bases, J lost 4 bases, and 8 bases stayed unmatched. Germline assignment: CDR1 SEHNR and CDR2 FQNEAQ (reference sequence). CDR3 residues: CASSPTTSGSSDTQYF. The CDR3 region has the DNA TGTGCCAGCAGCCCCACCACTAGCGGGAGTTCAGATACGCAGTATTTT. The full variable domain, with the rest looked up from reference TRBV7-9 and TRBJ2-3, is DTGVSQNPRHKITKRGQNVTFRCDPISEHNRLYWYRQTLGQGPEFLTYFQNEAQLEKSRLLSDRFSAERPKGSFSTLEIQRTEQGDSAMYLCASSPTTSGSSDTQYFGPGTRLTVL.

The chain couples TRBV7-6 to TRBJ1-1; no firm D call. Germline V gives CDR1 SGHVS, CDR2 FNYEAQ. The CDR3 has 19 residues. Trimming stripped 3 bases from V and 3 bases from J, with 26 bases between. CDR3 sequence (DNA): TGTGCCAGCAGCTTTCTTCACGGCTATAGTTTTGAACAGCACACTGAAGCTTTCTTT. The encoded protein is CASSFLHGYSFEQHTEAFF.

For the CDR3, the DNA is TGTGCCAGCAGCCACCCGGGTTGGGGACAGGCGAACACCGGGGAGCTGTTTTTT. Translation: CASSHPGWGQANTGELFF. The rearrangement links TRBV7-6 to TRBJ2-2, with 8 bases fitting TRBD1. V shed 5 bases and J 0 bases; nucleotides not matched to a gene: 11. Germline CDR1 and CDR2: SGHVS and FNYEAQ. The CDR3 extends over 18 amino acids.

The chain has TRBV28 and TRBJ2-5; 8 bases agree with TRBD2. This CDR3 is 16 amino acids long. Trimming cost V 7 bases and J 1 base; bases outside gene matches: 11. Germline values: CDR1 MDHEN, CDR2 SYDVKM. CDR3 region: CASNEGAGVGQETQYF. The CDR3, as DNA: TGTGCCAGCAACGAAGGAGCGGGAGTAGGCCAAGAGACCCAGTACTTC.

On this clone: Other DNA variants within this sample encode the same CDR3. The chain is built from TRBV14 and TRBJ2-5; D not certain. The CDR3 totals 11 residues. The germline V and J ends were trimmed by 4 bases and 4 bases, with 4 bases remaining between them. CDR1 and CDR2 (germline): SGHDN, FVKESK. CDR3 sequence (DNA): TGTGCCAGCAGCCGGAGAGAGACCCAGTACTTC. Amino acids: CASSRRETQYF.

This clone was found once. The J gene is TRBJ2-1, the V gene TRBV7-2; D might be TRBD2 (5 bases). The CDR3 runs 14 residues. The germline V gene encodes CDR1 SGHTA and CDR2 FQGNSA. Trimming removed 5 bases at V and 6 bases at J, with 14 bases between. CDR3 DNA: TGTGCCAGCAGCCTAAACCACCGGGGCAATGAGCAGTTCTTC. Its protein product is CASSLNHRGNEQFF.

The V call is TRBV15, the J call TRBJ2-7; 11 bases are shared with TRBD1. The V and J ends lost 8 bases and 3 bases, in that order; junction bases with no gene match: 6. Germline V CDR1 and CDR2: LNHNV, YYDKDF (reference sequence). The CDR3 length is 14 residues. The CDR3 nucleotides read TGTGCCACCGCCGTCGGGACAGGGGGCTACGAGCAGTACTTC. Amino acid sequence: CATAVGTGGYEQYF.

This clone appeared a single time. The chain has TRBV28 and TRBJ1-4; TRBD1 agrees at 9 bases. The germline gives CDR1 MDHEN, CDR2 SYDVKM. CDR3 length: 17 amino acids. V lost 4 bases and J lost 7; bases outside the gene matches: 13. For the CDR3, the DNA is TGTGCCAGCAGTTCTCCGGGACAGGGTTTTGTAGGTGAAAAACTGTTTTTT. This codes for CASSSPGQGFVGEKLFF.

V is TRBV9 and J is TRBJ2-1, with D maybe TRBD1 (5 bases). The CDR3 totals 14 residues. CDR1 is SGDLS, CDR2 YYNGEE, per germline. Trimming left V 1 base short and J 3 bases short, with 8 bases between. For the CDR3, the DNA is TGTGCCAGCAGCGTATCCAGGGACTACAATGAGCAGTTCTTC. This gives the protein CASSVSRDYNEQFF.

The V call is TRBV30, the J call TRBJ2-7, with D possibly TRBD1 on 5 matching bases. Germline loops: CDR1 GTSNPN, CDR2 SVGIG (reference sequence). This CDR3 region has 13 residues. V was pared by 2 bases and J by 2 bases, with 10 bases between. This chain's CDR3 is CAWSPTGPYEQYF. The CDR3 DNA sequence: TGTGCCTGGAGTCCCACAGGACCCTACGAGCAGTACTTC.

The chain couples TRBV7-3 to TRBJ2-7; no clear D gene. Trimming left V 2 bases short and J 0 bases short, with 5 bases between. Germline V gene sequence: CDR1 SGHTA, CDR2 FQGTGA. The CDR3 contains 13 residues. The CDR3 DNA follows: TGTGCCAGCAGCTTAGAGAACTCCTACGAGCAGTACTTC. Encoded protein: CASSLENSYEQYF.

This clone was counted a single time. The sample contains more than one DNA sequence encoding this CDR3. The J gene is TRBJ2-7, the V gene TRBV4-1, with 7 bases identical to TRBD1. The trim removed 1 base at V and 1 base at J, leaving 1 base unmatched. The CDR3 length is 14 residues. CDR1 and CDR2 (germline): MGHRA, YSYEKL. CDR3 coding DNA: TGCGCCAGCAGCCAAGCAGGGGGATCCTACGAGCAGTACTTC. Protein sequence: CASSQAGGSYEQYF.